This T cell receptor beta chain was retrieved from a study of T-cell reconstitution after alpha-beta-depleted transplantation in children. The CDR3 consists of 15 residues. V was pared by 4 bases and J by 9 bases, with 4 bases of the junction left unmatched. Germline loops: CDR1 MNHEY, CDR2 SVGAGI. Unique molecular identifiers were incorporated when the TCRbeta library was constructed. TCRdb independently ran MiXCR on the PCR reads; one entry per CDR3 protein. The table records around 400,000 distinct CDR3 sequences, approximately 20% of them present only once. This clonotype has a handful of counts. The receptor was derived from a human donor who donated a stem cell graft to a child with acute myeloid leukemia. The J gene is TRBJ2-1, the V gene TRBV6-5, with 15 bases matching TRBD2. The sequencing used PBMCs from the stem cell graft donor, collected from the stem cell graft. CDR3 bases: TGTGCCAGCAGTTGGACTAGCGGGAGGGCAGGTGAGCAGTTCTTC. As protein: CASSWTSGRAGEQFF.